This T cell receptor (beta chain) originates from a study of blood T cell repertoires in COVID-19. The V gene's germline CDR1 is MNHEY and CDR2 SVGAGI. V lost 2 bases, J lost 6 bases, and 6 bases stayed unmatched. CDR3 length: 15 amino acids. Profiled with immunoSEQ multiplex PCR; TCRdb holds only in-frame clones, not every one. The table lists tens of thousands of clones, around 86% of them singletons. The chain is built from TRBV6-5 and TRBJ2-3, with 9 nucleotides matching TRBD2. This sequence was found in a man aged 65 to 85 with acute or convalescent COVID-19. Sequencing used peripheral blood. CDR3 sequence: CASSYASGIGDTQYF. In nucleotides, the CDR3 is TGTGCCAGCAGTTACGCTAGCGGGATTGGGGATACGCAGTATTTT.